This T cell receptor (beta chain) was sequenced during a study of blood T cell repertoires in COVID-19. In the authors' workflow: Reference gene primer amplification in the assay estimated nucleated cell counts. Sequencing used immunoSEQ multiplex PCR; TCRdb keeps in-frame clones, though not all of them. That table supplies the V and J calls and clone size; D and trimming were determined from the DNA. There are 130,000 to 150,000 clones in the sample; 70% to 90% occur only once, and 13% lies in the top ten. This receptor was taken from a man between 60 and 70 years old with active or convalescent COVID-19. The sequenced material came from peripheral blood.

This CDR3 is CASSFRGGNVETQYF. As DNA, the CDR3 is TGCGCCAGCAGCTTTAGAGGAGGGAATGTTGAGACCCAGTACTTC. The chain uses TRBV5-1 and TRBJ2-5; D possibly corresponds to TRBD2 (6 bases). CDR3 length: 15 residues. Trimming left V 2 bases short and J 5 bases short, with 16 bases between. Per germline, CDR1 SGHRS and CDR2 YFSETQ.